The T cell receptor beta chain under discussion was sequenced for a study of CD8 T cells in Susac syndrome. Reverse transcription of about 0.45 to 1 ug RNA was carried out with random hexamers. TCRdb reprocessed the immunoSEQ multiplex PCR reads via MiXCR and lists one record per CDR3 protein. The repertoire consists of approximately 130,000 distinct CDR3 sequences, with more than 75% occurring once and the leading ten covering about 0.25%. This clonotype is a singleton in its sample. The CDR3 length is 14 residues. Trimming pared 2 bases from V and 5 bases from J, leaving 12 bases between. Germline CDR1 reads SEHNR; CDR2 reads FQNEAQ (reference sequence).

Sequenced sample: CD8+ T cells from PBMCs. V is TRBV7-9 and J is TRBJ2-5, with D maybe TRBD2 (6 bases). This sequence originates from a human donor with multiple sclerosis. CDR3 DNA sequence: TGTGCCAGCAGCTTAAGCGAAGGAGGGGAGACCCAGTACTTC. Translating gives CASSLSEGGETQYF.